One sample yielded the 14 T cell receptor beta chains listed below, sequenced in a study of CD8+CD57+ T cells in acquired aplastic anemia. The authors sequenced patients whose flow cytometry had shown CD8+CD57+ cell expansion. Genomic DNA constituted the template upon which TCR beta VDJ and CDR3 profiling was performed. Each CDR3 protein gets one entry after TCRdb re-called the reads with MiXCR. The data show 160,000 or so distinct CDR3 sequences, around 48% seen once. The specimen was sorted CD4+, CD8+, or CD8+CD57+ T cells (not recorded which) from PBMCs. The receptors were sampled from a human donor with aplastic anemia.

The V call is TRBV5-6, the J call TRBJ1-1, with 12 bases matching TRBD1. J lost 5 bases, V lost 8 bases, and 10 bases had no gene match. In germline, CDR1 is SGHDT, CDR2 YYEEEE. This CDR3 is built from 15 residues. CDR3 DNA sequence: TGTGCCAGTAGTGTCCGGGACAGGGGGCGGACTGAAGCTTTCTTT. This encodes CASSVRDRGRTEAFF.

This clonotype was seen at least ten times. The chain carries TRBV20-1 and TRBJ1-1; 7 positions match TRBD1. J gave up 1 base and V 3 bases, and 5 bases lay outside the gene matches. The germline CDR1 and CDR2 sequences are DFQATT and SNEGSKA (reference sequence). CDR3 length: 14 residues. The CDR3: CSASKTGPNTEAFF. CDR3 in DNA: TGCAGTGCTAGCAAGACAGGGCCGAACACTGAAGCTTTCTTT.

Only one count was recorded for this clonotype. It may be a read error: a sequence one base away is much more abundant. The chain is built from TRBV12-3 or TRBV12-4 and TRBJ1-2; a weak D match, TRBD1 (5 bases). CDR3 size: 14 residues. V lost 7 bases and J lost 4, with 16 bases in between. The CDR3 loop reads CASTPSVGVYGYTF. The CDR3 nucleotides read TGTGCCAGCACCCCCTCGGTGGGGGTCTATGGCTACACCTTC.

The chain links TRBV29-1 to TRBJ1-2; a weak D match, TRBD1 (6 bases). Trimming stripped 3 bases from V and 7 bases from J, with 18 bases between. CDR3 length: 14 residues. The germline V gene has CDR1 SQVTM and CDR2 ANQGSEA. CDR3 sequence reads: CSVESPGAFGGYTF. The CDR3 nucleotides are TGCAGCGTTGAGTCCCCAGGGGCGTTCGGTGGCTACACCTTC.

This clonotype was seen at least ten times. This chain uses TRBV20-1 with TRBJ1-5; D is undetermined. Germline V CDR1 and CDR2: DFQATT, SNEGSKA (reference sequence). This CDR3 region has 14 residues. V was trimmed by 6 bases and J by 0 bases, leaving 12 bases between them. The DNA for the CDR3 is TGCAGTGCGTCTACGGTGTATAGCAATCAGCCCCAGCATTTT. This encodes CSASTVYSNQPQHF.

The chain recombines TRBV20-1 with TRBJ1-6; no definite D call. Deletions cut 0 bases from V and 2 bases from J, with 8 bases between. Germline lookup yields CDR1 DFQATT and CDR2 SNEGSKA (reference sequence). The CDR3 is 15 amino acids. This chain's CDR3 is CSARDQTAYNSPLHF. The CDR3 DNA sequence: TGCAGTGCTAGAGATCAAACAGCCTATAATTCACCCCTCCACTTT.

This chain links TRBV20-1 with TRBJ1-6; no clear D gene. CDR1 DFQATT and CDR2 SNEGSKA come from the germline V gene (reference sequence). The CDR3 spans 11 residues. Trimming took off 6 bases at V and 14 bases at J, with 14 bases between the two ends. CDR3 in amino acids: CSARGRGTLHF. CDR3 sequence (DNA): TGCAGTGCCCGAGGGCGGGGAACCCTCCACTTT.

The rearrangement joins TRBV4-2 to TRBJ2-1; tentative D call: TRBD2 (5 bases). Between the trimmed V and J ends, which lost 4 bases and 0 bases, there was a span of 10 bases. CDR3 length: 15 amino acids. The germline CDR1 and CDR2 sequences are LGHNA and YNFKEQ. The CDR3 region is CASSPTTSSYNEQFF. The CDR3 nucleotides are TGTGCCAGCAGCCCGACTACCAGCTCCTACAATGAGCAGTTCTTC.

To note about this clonotype: Its ends do not fully match the called genes, so a read error is possible. The chain couples TRBV5-6 to TRBJ2-7, with 10 bases aligning to TRBD2. Germline CDR1 reads SGHDT; CDR2 reads YYEEEE. The CDR3 has 14 amino acids. CDR3 sequence: CASSLLAGAYGQYF. DNA of the CDR3: TGTGCCAGCAGCTTGCTAGCGGGAGCGTACGGGCAGTACTTC.

This clonotype has only a few counts. This chain connects TRBV15 to TRBJ2-3; 14 bases are shared with TRBD2. This CDR3 has 16 residues. Unmatched junction bases numbered 1, after V lost 3 bases and J lost 2 bases. CDR1 LNHNV and CDR2 YYDKDF come from the germline V gene (reference sequence). In DNA, the CDR3 is TGTGCCACCAGCAGGGGACTAGCGGGGGCCACAGATACGCAGTATTTT. Translated: CATSRGLAGATDTQYF.

As regards this clonotype: This sequence may be a read error, since a much larger clone differs from it by one base. V and J are TRBV3-1 and TRBJ2-7, with 7 bases that match TRBD2. Germline V gene sequence: CDR1 LGHDT, CDR2 YNNKEL (reference sequence). The CDR3 covers 15 residues. Trimming took 6 bases from V and 5 from J; bases not matched to a gene: 13. CDR3 residues: CASRANLGRVDEQYF. As DNA, the CDR3 is TGTGCCAGCAGGGCCAATTTGGGGAGGGTGGACGAGCAGTACTTC.

This clonotype was counted ten times or more. This chain connects TRBV19 to TRBJ1-5; possible D gene TRBD1, 5 bases. CDR1 and CDR2 from the germline V gene are LNHDA and SQIVND (reference sequence). The CDR3 loop spans 13 amino acids. Trimming removed 5 bases from V and 7 bases from J, with 12 bases in between. The CDR3 is CASSPPGRQPQHF. Here the CDR3 DNA reads TGTGCCAGTAGTCCCCCGGGACGGCAGCCCCAGCATTTT.

In this sample, this clonotype turned up many times. The J gene is TRBJ2-7, the V gene TRBV11-2; 12 bases are a match to TRBD2. Germline V lookup: CDR1 SGHAT, CDR2 FQNNGV. The CDR3 extends over 18 amino acids. The ends lost 4 bases at V and 0 bases at J; junction bases unmatched: 10. DNA of the CDR3: TGTGCCAGCAGCTACCGGGTACTAGCGGGGGGAAGCTCCTACGAGCAGTACTTC. Translated, it gives CASSYRVLAGGSSYEQYF.

J is TRBJ2-2 and V is TRBV11-1, with 8 bases lining up with TRBD1. The CDR3 extends over 16 amino acids. Germline V gene lookup returns CDR1 SGHAT and CDR2 FQDESV (reference sequence). J was trimmed by 3 bases and V by 10 bases; bases with no gene match: 13. CDR3 coding DNA: TGTGCCATGGGATCGGCGGACAGGGCGGACACCGGGGAGCTGTTTTTT. Translating it yields CAMGSADRADTGELFF.